This T cell receptor (beta chain) was identified in a study of blood T cell repertoires in COVID-19 (TCRdb year 2020). Regarding the study in general: Samples from collaborators originated in the United States, Italy and Spain and spanned both the acute and convalescent phases of COVID-19. The prospective study material was composed of cDNA or gDNA derived from T cells, B-cell-depleted T cells, or PBMCs. Subjects who had been exposed to COVID-19, were actively infected with it, or had recovered from it provided the deeply sampled blood TCRbeta repertoires that made up the dataset. The repertoires were released in a freely available public database meant as a resource for research on the immune response to SARS-CoV-2. The samples were drawn from two sources: the first 160 participants of the ongoing ImmuneRACE study, and some 1,300 subjects contributed by 6 global collaborators. A de-identified subject ID, COVID-19 status, age in years and sex were almost always included in the sample metadata. Where HLA class I and class II types were available, the types were taken from metadata supplied by the sample provider, not from assay-based typing. Study-level results and caveats: The quantity of clinical and demographic metadata differed by source and by participant and was supplied without curation.

Comments on this clone: The antigen this receptor binds is unknown. Per-nucleotide qualities are absent, and no much larger clonotype sits a single base away.

The immunoSEQ Assay, a bias-controlled multiplex PCR, was used to amplify TCRbeta CDR3 regions from genomic DNA. As for the authors' bioinformatics: Within the assay, amplification of reference gene primers was used to estimate how many nucleated cells each sample contained. To quantify the absolute abundance of each unique TCRbeta CDR3 rearrangement, sequence reads were collapsed and filtered. For each sample, productive Simpson clonality was calculated by taking the square root of Simpson's diversity index across productive rearrangements. As stored in TCRdb, this immuneACCESS dataset retains in-frame rearrangements with V and J assigned. A fraction of the clones does not appear; measured against another copy, unresolved V genes explain less than half of the discrepancy, and the remainder lacks a known reason. The V and J calls and the clone size are those of that table, but D and trimming were determined from the DNA. The sample table shows a few hundred thousand clones, and around nine tenths are seen once. The ten most abundant clones make up roughly 9.4% of the sample.

Participants in the prospective study were enrolled through a virtual design, were aged roughly 18 to 100 years, and lived in about 25 United States geographic areas. In the prospective study, cohorts were assigned on the basis of participant-reported clinical history obtained from a screening survey and a study questionnaire. Recovered participants in ImmuneRACE Cohort 3 were defined as having two consecutive negative NP/OP PCR tests, clearance from a healthcare professional, or resolution of symptoms. Mobile phlebotomists in the prospective study collected whole blood, serum and a nasopharyngeal or oropharyngeal swab from every participant. Prospective study participants could optionally give additional blood draws and questionnaires over a roughly two-month period. Prospective study blood samples were shipped either frozen or at room temperature before DNA extraction. The sequenced material came from PBMCs or T cells enriched from blood (not recorded which). The origin of this receptor is a woman aged 45-59 years who had recovered from COVID-19.

The nucleotides read TGTGCCAGCAGTTTGGGGACAGGGGCTGAGCAGTTCTTC. It specifies CASSLGTGAEQFF. Rearrangement joined TRBV27 to TRBJ2-1, and 10 bases in between align with TRBD1. The CDR3, from cysteine to phenylalanine, totals 13 residues. The retained sequence is limited to the CDR3, 39 bases, with the frame set at the first base. V loses 3 bases at its end and J loses 9 bases; junction bases beyond the gene matches: 2. Looking up the germline V gene (reference sequence) yields CDR1 MNHEY and CDR2 SMNVEV.